A selection of T cell receptor beta chains follows, all from one sample in a study of early T cells in non-severe SARS-CoV-2 infection. TCRdb ran MiXCR on the 5' RACE reads and lists one entry per CDR3 protein. The sample includes about 64,000 distinct CDR3 sequences, about 12% of them seen just once. Sample: whole blood, taken at baseline. The receptors were gathered from an adult who was a healthcare worker with PCR-confirmed SARS-CoV-2 infection or an uninfected control (not recorded which). Both conserved end residues are part of each CDR3.

J | V | CDR3
TRBJ2-5 | TRBV2 | CASSPFGQGRIQETQYF
TRBJ2-6 | TRBV5-1 | CASSLATGANVLTF
TRBJ2-2 | TRBV6-1 | CASTWTSARRYSGELFF
TRBJ2-5 | TRBV20-1 | CSARDVQGGETQYF
TRBJ1-1 | TRBV14 | CASSQLDKGGWAEAFF
TRBJ2-1 | TRBV29-1 | CSVSGTSGTEQFF
TRBJ2-2 | TRBV11-2 | CASSFGNSANTGELFF
TRBJ2-5 | TRBV20-1 | CSARKGDGQETQYF
TRBJ1-1 | TRBV10-3 | CAAGLNTEAFF
TRBJ2-5 | TRBV5-5 | CASSFIGTGRETQYF
TRBJ2-3 | TRBV10-2 | CASSGGSTDTQYF
TRBJ1-1 | TRBV29-1 | CSVSGTGGTEAFF
TRBJ1-6 | TRBV7-9 | CASSLVRENSPLHF
TRBJ2-1 | TRBV29-1 | CSVGQGYNEQFF
TRBJ1-5 | TRBV28 | CASSQTAGNQPQHF
TRBJ2-5 | TRBV7-8 | CASSLLGGSQETQYF
TRBJ1-2 | TRBV20-1 | CSAGPWGQGNYGYTF
TRBJ1-1 | TRBV28 | CASSRTVEAFF
TRBJ1-6 | TRBV6-6 | CASSWNRDRGTPLHF
TRBJ2-3 | TRBV19 | CASSIGIFRTDTQYF
TRBJ2-7 | TRBV11-2 | CASSLAAGEQYF
TRBJ2-1 | TRBV24-1 | CATSDSAGGLYNEQFF
TRBJ1-2 | TRBV7-9 | CASSTVKIKGYGYTF
TRBJ1-1 | TRBV20-1 | CSAPGLNTEAFF
TRBJ2-3 | TRBV7-4 | CASSPRLFGTDTQYF
TRBJ2-5 | TRBV20-1 | CSAGSGRAGGTQYF
TRBJ2-5 | TRBV6-2/TRBV6-3 | CASRQGLAGGQETQYF
TRBJ2-5 | TRBV12-3/TRBV12-4 | CASGFGTQYF
TRBJ2-1 | TRBV7-2 | CASSPSSYNEQFF
TRBJ2-3 | TRBV6-2/TRBV6-3 | CASSPAAGDADTQYF
TRBJ1-3 | TRBV14 | CASRAPGTSGNTIYF
TRBJ1-5 | TRBV19 | CASTPWAGSNQPQHF
TRBJ2-6 | TRBV6-5 | CASSYKRSGANVLTF
TRBJ2-1 | TRBV25-1 | CASSAGQTIVPYNEQFF
TRBJ2-3 | TRBV29-1 | CSASGRAGLADTQYF
TRBJ1-3 | TRBV10-3 | CAISEPGTGYPGNTIYF
TRBJ1-1 | TRBV18 | CASSPYGQALIQEAFF
TRBJ1-2 | TRBV2 | CASTPANYGYTF
TRBJ2-3 | TRBV9 | CASSNTGGAGTDTQYF
TRBJ2-1 | TRBV6-5 | CASSYAPPGKQFF
TRBJ2-5 | TRBV7-9 | CASSLDGGKTQYF
TRBJ2-1 | TRBV5-1 | CASSLQTGGEGNEQFF
TRBJ1-2 | TRBV15 | CATSLRVIRDRDPGYTF
TRBJ2-3 | TRBV27 | CASSLTGLGSDTQYF
TRBJ1-1 | TRBV6-1 | CASSRDRGDTEAFF
TRBJ2-1 | TRBV7-2 | CASSSSFRGGLGYNEQFF
TRBJ2-5 | TRBV6-5 | CASRVAGGPQETQYF
TRBJ1-1 | TRBV20-1 | CSASARMNTEAFF
TRBJ2-5 | TRBV27 | CASSHGTGLETQYF
TRBJ2-3 | TRBV6-2/TRBV6-3 | CASSGLAESTDTQYF
TRBJ2-3 | TRBV10-1 | CASSEEQYTDTQYF
TRBJ2-3 | TRBV27 | CASSLATSGGPLPGTQYF
TRBJ2-1 | TRBV24-1 | CATSEGTSAYNEQFF
TRBJ1-1 | TRBV5-6 | CASSLGPLNTEAFF
TRBJ2-2 | TRBV29-1 | CSVSPGATGELFF
TRBJ2-3 | TRBV7-9 | CASSHSGGTDTQYF
TRBJ1-5 | TRBV6-6 | CASSDTGGASNQPQHF
TRBJ2-5 | TRBV6-2/TRBV6-3 | CASSPHGLQETQYF